Reported below is one T cell receptor beta chain. Reverse transcription of about 0.45 to 1 ug RNA was carried out with random hexamers. Amplification of TCR beta CDR3 by immunoSEQ multiplex PCR spanned 54 Vbeta and 13 Jbeta. TCRdb reprocessed the immunoSEQ multiplex PCR reads via MiXCR and lists one record per CDR3 protein. This table holds around 90,000 distinct CDR3 sequences, about 96% found once. Germline CDR1 and CDR2: SQVTM and ANQGSEA. V lost 5 bases to trimming and J lost 0 bases, with 14 bases between them. This CDR3 region has 14 residues. The data stem from a study of CD8 T cells in Susac syndrome. Study-wide background: The Susac syndrome patients that were sequenced included about six with active disease and under 10 in remission.

High-throughput TCR beta sequencing covered peripheral CD8+ and CD4+ T cells. The patients with Susac syndrome satisfied recently defined diagnostic criteria for either definite or probable disease. Sequencing used CD8+ T cells from PBMCs. V and J are TRBV29-1 and TRBJ2-7; D call uncertain. The TCR comes from a human donor with Susac syndrome. CDR3 sequence: CSVLTELTSYEQYF. CDR3 coding DNA: TGCAGCGTTCTTACAGAATTAACCTCCTACGAGCAGTACTTC.